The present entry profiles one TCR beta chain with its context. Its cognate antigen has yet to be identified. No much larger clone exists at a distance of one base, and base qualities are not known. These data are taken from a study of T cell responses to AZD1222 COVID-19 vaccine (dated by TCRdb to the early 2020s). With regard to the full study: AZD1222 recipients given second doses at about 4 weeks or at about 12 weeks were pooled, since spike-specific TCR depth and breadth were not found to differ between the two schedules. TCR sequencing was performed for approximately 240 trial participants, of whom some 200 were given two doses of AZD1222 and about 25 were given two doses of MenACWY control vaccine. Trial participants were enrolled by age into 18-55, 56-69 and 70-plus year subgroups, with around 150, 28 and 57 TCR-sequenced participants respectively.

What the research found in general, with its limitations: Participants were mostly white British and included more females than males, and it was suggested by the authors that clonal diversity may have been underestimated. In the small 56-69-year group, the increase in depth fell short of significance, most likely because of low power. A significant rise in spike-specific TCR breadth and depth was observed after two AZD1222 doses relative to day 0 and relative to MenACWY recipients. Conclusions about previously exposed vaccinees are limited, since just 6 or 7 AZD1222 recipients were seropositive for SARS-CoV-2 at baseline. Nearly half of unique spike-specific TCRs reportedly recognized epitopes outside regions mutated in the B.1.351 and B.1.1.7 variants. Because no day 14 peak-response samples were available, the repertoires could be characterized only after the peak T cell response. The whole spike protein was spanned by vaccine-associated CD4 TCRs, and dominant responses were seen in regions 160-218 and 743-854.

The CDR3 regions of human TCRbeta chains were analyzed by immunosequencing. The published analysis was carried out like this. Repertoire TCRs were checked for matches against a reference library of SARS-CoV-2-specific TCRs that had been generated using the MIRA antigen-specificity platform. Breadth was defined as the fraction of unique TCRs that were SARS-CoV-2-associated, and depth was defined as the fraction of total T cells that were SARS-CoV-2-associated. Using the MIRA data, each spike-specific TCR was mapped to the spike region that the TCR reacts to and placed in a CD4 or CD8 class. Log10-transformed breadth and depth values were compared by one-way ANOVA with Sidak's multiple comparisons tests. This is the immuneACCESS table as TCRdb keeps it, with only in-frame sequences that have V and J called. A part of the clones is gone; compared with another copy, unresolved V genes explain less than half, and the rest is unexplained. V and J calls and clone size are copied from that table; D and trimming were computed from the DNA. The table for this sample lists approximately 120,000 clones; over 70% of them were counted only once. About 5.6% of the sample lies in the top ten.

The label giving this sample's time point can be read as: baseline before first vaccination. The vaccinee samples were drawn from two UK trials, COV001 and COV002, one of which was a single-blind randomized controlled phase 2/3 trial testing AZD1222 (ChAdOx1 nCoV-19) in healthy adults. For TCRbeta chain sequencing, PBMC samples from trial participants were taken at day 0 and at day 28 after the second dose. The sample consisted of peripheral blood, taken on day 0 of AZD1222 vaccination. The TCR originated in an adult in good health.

The CDR3 amino acid sequence is: CASSAGSGEQFF. The nucleotide sequence reads TGTGCCAGCAGCGCAGGGAGCGGAGAGCAGTTCTTC. The rearranged chain carries TRBV6-1 and TRBJ2-1, with the D segment possibly TRBD1 or TRBD2, each aligning over 5 bases. V and J are truncated by 6 bases and 10 bases respectively, leaving an intervening sequence of 13 bases. CDR1 and CDR2, looked up from the germline V gene, are MNHNS and SASEGT. Including cysteine and phenylalanine, the CDR3 has 12 amino acids. CDR3 DNA is the only sequence kept; it has 36 bases, read in frame from the first base.